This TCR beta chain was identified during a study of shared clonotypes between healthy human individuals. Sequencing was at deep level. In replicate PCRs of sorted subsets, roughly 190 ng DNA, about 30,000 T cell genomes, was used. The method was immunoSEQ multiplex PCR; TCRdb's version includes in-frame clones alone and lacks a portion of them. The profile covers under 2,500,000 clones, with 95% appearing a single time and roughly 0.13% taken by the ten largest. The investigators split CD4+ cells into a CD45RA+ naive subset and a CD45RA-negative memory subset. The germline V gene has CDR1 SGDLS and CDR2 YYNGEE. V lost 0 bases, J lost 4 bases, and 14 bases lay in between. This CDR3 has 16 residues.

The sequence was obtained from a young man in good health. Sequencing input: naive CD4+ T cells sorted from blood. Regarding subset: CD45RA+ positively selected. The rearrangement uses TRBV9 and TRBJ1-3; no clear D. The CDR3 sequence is CASSVVDRTEGNTIYF. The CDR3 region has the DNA TGTGCCAGCAGCGTAGTAGACCGGACCGAGGGAAACACCATATATTTT.